These 12 T cell receptor beta chains came from one sample sequenced in a study of blood T cell repertoires in COVID-19. The repertoire was sequenced with immunoSEQ multiplex PCR; TCRdb's copy has only in-frame clones and lacks some. The data contain 200,000 or so clones, about 80% of them singletons. The specimen sequenced was PBMCs or T cells enriched from blood (not recorded which). Receptor source: a man between 40 and 49 years old who had recovered from COVID-19.

This rearrangement joins TRBV4-2 to TRBJ2-7, with 7 bases identical to TRBD1. Germline V CDR1 and CDR2: LGHNA, YNFKEQ. The CDR3 length is 13 residues. The trim removed 6 bases at V and 5 bases at J, leaving 7 bases unmatched. CDR3: CASSKGQKDEQYF. CDR3 nucleotides: TGTGCCAGCAGTAAGGGACAGAAAGACGAGCAGTACTTC.

This sequence joins TRBV29-1 and TRBJ1-1; D is possibly TRBD1 (5 bases). The CDR3 contains 13 residues. V lost 0 bases, J lost 6 bases, and 11 bases lay in between. CDR1 and CDR2 (germline): SQVTM, ANQGSEA. The CDR3 reads CSVEETGDAEAFF. For the CDR3, the DNA is TGCAGCGTTGAAGAAACGGGGGATGCTGAAGCTTTCTTT. The full variable domain, its missing parts supplied by reference TRBV29-1 and TRBJ1-1, is SAVISQKPSRDICQRGTSLTIQCQVDSQVTMMFWYRQQPGQSLTLIATANQGSEATYESGFVIDKFPISRPNLTFSTLTVSNMSPEDSSIYLCSVEETGDAEAFFGQGTRLTVV.

The chain employs TRBV4-1 and TRBJ2-3; TRBD1 agrees at 9 bases. This CDR3 contains 14 residues. Germline V gene data show CDR1 as MGHRA and CDR2 as YSYEKL. J gave up 5 bases and V 5 bases, and 5 bases lay outside the gene matches. The CDR3 loop reads CASSLQGAGDTQYF. CDR3 bases: TGCGCCAGCAGCTTACAGGGGGCTGGAGATACGCAGTATTTT.

The CDR3 region is CAISGQSNTEAFF. The CDR3 region has the DNA TGTGCCATCAGTGGACAGTCGAACACTGAAGCTTTCTTT. V is TRBV10-3 and J is TRBJ1-1, with D perhaps matching TRBD1 (5 bases). This CDR3 comprises 13 residues. The V gene's germline CDR1 is ENHRY and CDR2 SYGVKD. The V end lost 4 bases, the J end lost 1 base, and 7 bases lay between the germline ends.

The V call is TRBV7-2, the J call TRBJ1-6; D ambiguous. The CDR3 contains 13 residues. Germline-derived CDR1 and CDR2 are SGHTA and FQGNSA. Deletions cut 1 base from V and 6 bases from J, with 4 bases between. The CDR3 region has the DNA TGTGCCAGCAGCTTAGGGGCTAATTCACCCCTCCACTTT. Translated: CASSLGANSPLHF.

In its sample, this clone was seen once. The gene calls are TRBV10-3 and TRBJ2-5; 10 nucleotides line up with TRBD2. CDR3 length: 16 amino acids. Germline V CDR1 and CDR2: ENHRY, SYGVKD. The trim removed 3 bases at V and 1 base at J, leaving 5 bases unmatched. CDR3 protein: CAISDYSGGLQETQYF. CDR3 in DNA: TGTGCCATCAGTGATTATAGCGGGGGGCTCCAAGAGACCCAGTACTTC.

The chain couples TRBV7-2 to TRBJ2-7, with D maybe TRBD2 (5 bases). Trimming left V 6 bases short and J 3 bases short, with 9 bases between. The CDR3 runs to 12 residues. CDR1 is SGHTA and CDR2 is FQGNSA in the germline V gene. The CDR3 loop is CASRGDYYEQYF. In DNA, the CDR3 is TGTGCCAGCAGGGGAGATTACTACGAGCAGTACTTC. Filled out from reference TRBV7-2 and TRBJ2-7, the complete variable domain reads GAGVSQSPSNKVTEKGKDVELRCDPISGHTALYWYRQSLGQGLEFLIYFQGNSAPDKSGLPSDRFSAERTGGSVSTLTIQRTQQEDSAVYLCASRGDYYEQYFGPGTRLTVT.

There are a few counts of this clone. V gene TRBV15 combines with J gene TRBJ2-7; tentative D call: TRBD2 (5 bases). Germline V gene sequence: CDR1 LNHNV, CDR2 YYDKDF (reference sequence). The CDR3 runs to 16 residues. The V end lost 1 base, the J end lost 4 bases, and 17 bases lay between the germline ends. DNA for the CDR3: TGTGCCACCAGCAGAGTCTTGTCCAGGCGCGGGTACGAGCAGTACTTC. As protein: CATSRVLSRRGYEQYF.

V is TRBV2 and J is TRBJ1-1; possibly TRBD1 for D (6 bases). This CDR3 has 15 residues. V shed 3 bases and J shed 1 base, with 12 bases lying between them. CDR1 and CDR2 from the germline V gene are SNHLY and FYNNEI. The CDR3 bases are TGTGCCAGCAGTGAGGTCGGCAGGGGGAACACTGAAGCTTTCTTT. Residues: CASSEVGRGNTEAFF.

This chain joins TRBV28 and TRBJ2-1, with TRBD1 matching 9 bases. CDR1 and CDR2 from the germline V gene are MDHEN and SYDVKM. The length of the CDR3 is 16 residues. V was clipped by 4 bases and J by 4 bases; unmatched bases: 8. The CDR3: CASSSFSGQGYNEQFF. The CDR3 bases are TGTGCCAGCAGTTCCTTTTCGGGACAGGGATACAATGAGCAGTTCTTC.

The chain couples TRBV27 to TRBJ1-1; D is perhaps TRBD1 (5 bases). The germline V and J ends were trimmed by 8 bases and 1 base, with 14 bases remaining between them. Germline V gene sequence: CDR1 MNHEY, CDR2 SMNVEV (reference sequence). The CDR3 consists of 14 residues. The CDR3 spells CASGPQGENTEAFF. The CDR3 DNA reads TGTGCCAGCGGCCCCCAAGGGGAGAACACTGAAGCTTTCTTT.

This sequence joins TRBV14 and TRBJ1-3; tentatively, D is TRBD1 (6 bases). V lost 3 bases to trimming and J lost 5 bases, with 8 bases between them. Looked up from germline, CDR1 is SGHDN and CDR2 is FVKESK. The CDR3 has 13 amino acids. CDR3 amino acids: CASSHGQRNTIYF. The CDR3 nucleotides read TGTGCCAGCAGCCATGGACAGCGAAACACCATATATTTT.